The 4 T cell receptor beta chains presented below share a single source sample, sequenced in a study of T cell responses to AZD1222 COVID-19 vaccine. The assay was immunoSEQ multiplex PCR, and TCRdb's table has in-frame clones only and misses some. In the table there are more than 85,000 clones, approximately 91% of which are singletons. Sample: peripheral blood, taken on day 0 of AZD1222 vaccination. The receptors were gathered from an adult in good health.

This chain connects TRBV28 to TRBJ1-2, with TRBD1 identical over 11 bases. The germline V gene has CDR1 MDHEN and CDR2 SYDVKM. J was trimmed by 2 bases and V by 5 bases; bases with no gene match: 4. The CDR3 is made up of 15 amino acids. The CDR3 loop is CASSPGQGANYGYTF. The CDR3 DNA is TGTGCCAGCAGTCCCGGACAGGGGGCCAACTATGGCTACACCTTC.

The chain has TRBV11-2 and TRBJ2-3; tentatively, D is TRBD2 (5 bases). This CDR3 has 16 amino acids. Trimming pared 0 bases from V and 1 base from J, leaving 11 bases between. Germline loops: CDR1 SGHAT, CDR2 FQNNGV. CDR3 amino acids: CASSLDPGLRTDTQYF. In nucleotides, the CDR3 is TGTGCCAGCAGCTTAGATCCTGGACTCCGCACAGATACGCAGTATTTT.

J is TRBJ1-2 and V is TRBV27, with TRBD1 identical over 11 bases. The CDR3 totals 15 residues. Germline CDR1 reads MNHEY; CDR2 reads SMNVEV (reference sequence). V lost 8 bases and J lost 4; bases outside the gene matches: 9. The chain's CDR3 is CASPGQGDNTYGYTF. The CDR3 nucleotides are TGTGCCAGCCCGGGACAGGGGGATAATACCTATGGCTACACCTTC.

This chain connects TRBV18 to TRBJ1-1, with 9 bases lining up with TRBD1. Per the germline V gene, CDR1 is KGHSH and CDR2 is LQKENI. V shed 2 bases, J shed 3 bases, and the junction held 1 base outside the gene matches. The CDR3 covers 14 residues. CDR3 in amino acids: CASSPDRGDTEAFF. The CDR3 DNA reads TGTGCCAGCTCACCAGACAGGGGGGACACTGAAGCTTTCTTT.